These 10 T cell receptor beta chains share one sample of origin, sequenced in a study of tumor and adjacent non-tumor tissue in lung cancer. The template was RNA from unsorted bulk tissue. The library came from three nested PCR rounds adapted from ARM-PCR protocols. In TCRdb, the multiplex PCR reads were re-called with MiXCR into one record per CDR3 protein. Of about 85,000 distinct CDR3 sequences listed, approximately 57% are singletons. Input material: lung tumor tissue. The receptors here all came from a man in his 70s with non-small cell lung cancer.

A note on this clonotype: This could be a read error, since a much larger clone is one nucleotide away. The chain has TRBV5-6 and TRBJ2-5; 8 bases map to TRBD1. The ends lost 4 bases at V and 10 bases at J; junction bases unmatched: 12. The CDR3 has 14 residues. The germline CDR1 and CDR2 sequences are SGHDT and YYEEEE. The CDR3 protein is CASSGRQGRGVQYF. In nucleotides, the CDR3 is TGTGCCAGCAGCGGACGACAGGGGCGCGGGGTCCAGTACTTC.

This clonotype was seen a handful of times. This may stem from a read error, because a much larger clone lies one nucleotide away. The genes are TRBV4-1 and TRBJ1-5; 9 bases line up with TRBD1. V was pared by 2 bases and J by 6 bases, with 5 bases of the junction left unmatched. CDR1 is MGHRA and CDR2 is YSYEKL in the germline V gene. This CDR3 is 15 amino acids long. CDR3 DNA: TGCGCCAGCAGCCAACAAGACAGGGGGAGTCAGCCCCAGCATTTT. Protein product: CASSQQDRGSQPQHF.

This clonotype occurred many times. V usage is TRBV4-1 and J usage is TRBJ2-3; TRBD2 matches at 8 bases. This CDR3 has 16 amino acids. Losses at the gene ends were 2 bases for V and 1 base for J; bases not matched to a gene: 5. Germline assignment: CDR1 MGHRA and CDR2 YSYEKL. The CDR3 sequence is CASSQLHSGGTDTQYF. In DNA form, the CDR3 reads TGCGCCAGCAGCCAATTACATAGCGGGGGCACAGATACGCAGTATTTT.

As for this clonotype: The CDR3 does not close with the conserved phenylalanine or tryptophan, likely indicating a read error. This chain connects TRBV12-3 or TRBV12-4 to TRBJ1-4; D perhaps matches TRBD1 (6 bases). This CDR3 comprises 14 residues. CDR3 amino acids: CASKGGQGNGKLFL. The DNA of the CDR3 is TGTGCCAGCAAGGGAGGGCAGGGGAATGGAAAACTGTTTCTT.

On this clonotype itself: The junction and the germline gene differ at one end; a read error may be behind it. The chain is built from TRBV10-3 and TRBJ2-2; D is possibly TRBD2 (5 bases). The CDR3 runs to 14 residues. Germline CDR1 and CDR2: ENHRY and SYGVKD. The CDR3 protein is CTISLSDVTGELLF. The CDR3 region has the DNA TGTACCATCAGCCTGTCGGACGTCACCGGGGAGCTGTTATTT.

With regard to this clonotype: A junction boundary mismatches the germline segment, possibly from a read error. The rearrangement uses TRBV11-2 and TRBJ2-5; 9 nucleotides agree with TRBD1. Per the germline V gene, CDR1 is SGHAT and CDR2 is FQNNGV. The CDR3 consists of 15 residues. The CDR3 nucleotides read TGTACCAGCACCTATACAGGGGGCAGGAGGGAGACCCAGTACTTC. Amino acids: CTSTYTGGRRETQYF.

Details on this clonotype: No conserved phenylalanine or tryptophan is present at the end of the CDR3, so a read error is the likely explanation. The chain joins TRBV5-1 to TRBJ1-3; D is uncertain. The V end was cut by 4 bases, the J end by 2 bases, with 10 bases between. Per germline, CDR1 SGHRS and CDR2 YFSETQ. The CDR3 sequence is 14 residues long. As DNA, the CDR3 is TGCGCCAGCAGCGCAGAAGCGACTGGAAACACCATATATCTT. It is translated as CASSAEATGNTIYL.

This clonotype was counted once. At one boundary the junction diverges from the germline segment, which might be a read error. The rearrangement uses TRBV6-1 and TRBJ2-3, with 11 bases lining up with TRBD2. Per germline, CDR1 MNHNS and CDR2 SASEGT. CDR3 length: 20 amino acids. CDR3 protein: CASSRETSGTLESSKGTQYF. The CDR3 coding sequence is TGCGCCAGCAGCCGGGAGACTAGCGGGACCCTAGAATCTAGCAAAGGTACGCAGTATTTT.

To note about this clonotype: A much larger clonotype is one base distant, so this may be a read error. The chain recombines TRBV28 with TRBJ2-7, with 9 bases that match TRBD1. CDR1 and CDR2 from the germline V gene are MDHEN and SYDVKM. CDR3 length equals 14 residues. The CDR3, as DNA: TGTGTCAGCGGACAGGGGAACCAACACTACGAGCAGTACTTC. Translated: CVSGQGNQHYEQYF.

This clonotype was seen a few times. Being one base from a much bigger clone, this may be a read error. The genes are TRBV5-5 and TRBJ1-1; D is possibly TRBD1 (6 bases). Germline loops: CDR1 SGHKS, CDR2 YYEKEE (reference sequence). V lost 0 bases and J 5 bases, leaving 14 bases between the germline ends. The CDR3 is 15 amino acids. In DNA form, the CDR3 reads TGTGCCAGCAGCTTGGCGTCAGGGGCCGGGACTGAAGCTTTCTTT. The encoded protein is CASSLASGAGTEAFF.